This entry lists 22 T cell receptor beta chains sequenced from one sample in a study of CXCR3-negative and CXCR3-positive naive CD8 T cells. In preparing the TRB cDNA libraries, 5' RACE with UMI labels was used. Reprocessing the 5' RACE reads, TCRdb reports a single entry for every CDR3 protein and omits DNA. Its table lists around 50,000 distinct CDR3 sequences. Sequencing used naive CXCR3- CD8+ T cells from blood. As for subset: CD45RO-CCR7+CD27+CD95- naive CD8+ T cells lacking CXCR3 (TNR3-). The receptor set was obtained from a human donor in good health. Some clones in this sample may be carry-over from other donors' samples.

The chain combines TRBV5-1 with TRBJ1-1; the D gene TCRdb calls, TRBD1, cannot be checked with no DNA. There are 15 residues in the CDR3. The germline V gene has CDR1 SGHRS and CDR2 YFSETQ. This CDR3 reads CASSLVGGPDTEAFF.

The rearrangement links TRBV27 to TRBJ2-7; the TCRdb call, TRBD1, lacks DNA for checking. Germline V lookup: CDR1 MNHEY, CDR2 SMNVEV (reference sequence). The CDR3 totals 17 residues. CDR3: CASSLSGGGGSRYEQYF.

The chain links TRBV20-1 to TRBJ2-7; TCRdb indicates TRBD1, and absent DNA this call remains unverified. CDR1 and CDR2 (germline): DFQATT, SNEGSKA (reference sequence). The CDR3 has 11 amino acids. CDR3 sequence: CSFRELYEQYF.

The chain combines TRBV5-1 with TRBJ2-5; with no DNA, the TCRdb D assignment of TRBD1 cannot be verified. The CDR3 is made up of 14 amino acids. Germline lookup yields CDR1 SGHRS and CDR2 YFSETQ. CDR3 amino acids: CASSLRQPQETQYF.

The chain has TRBV6-2 or TRBV6-3 and TRBJ1-5; TCRdb gives TRBD1 as the D gene, but with no DNA this cannot be confirmed. Germline loops: CDR1 MNHEY, CDR2 SVGEGT. The CDR3 has 13 amino acids. The CDR3 is CASRDNILQPQHF.

The chain is built from TRBV3-1 and TRBJ2-2. Looked up from germline, CDR1 is LGHDT and CDR2 is YNNKEL (reference sequence). The CDR3 loop spans 16 amino acids. The chain's CDR3 is CASSQEAVGSVGELFF.

This chain joins TRBV25-1 and TRBJ2-1; without DNA, the TCRdb call of TRBD1 cannot be checked. Per germline, CDR1 MGHDK and CDR2 SYGVNS. The CDR3 has 14 amino acids. CDR3 sequence reads: CASSERGGGNEQFF.

The chain employs TRBV7-9 and TRBJ2-3; the D call from TCRdb, TRBD1, cannot be confirmed without DNA. Germline V CDR1 and CDR2: SEHNR, FQNEAQ (reference sequence). The CDR3 sequence is 14 residues long. The CDR3 is CASSPGTATDTQYF.

The CDR3 loop reads CAADKEGTDTQYF. This chain uses TRBV7-9 with TRBJ2-3; TCRdb selects TRBD1, and the lack of DNA leaves this call unchecked. The germline CDR1 and CDR2 sequences are SEHNR and FQNEAQ (reference sequence). The CDR3 has 13 amino acids.

The chain joins TRBV14 to TRBJ2-7; TCRdb's D call of TRBD2 is untestable without DNA. CDR1 is SGHDN, CDR2 FVKESK, per germline. The CDR3 consists of 15 residues. The chain's CDR3 is CASSHAGAGGYEQYF.

The rearrangement joins TRBV20-1 to TRBJ2-7; TCRdb designates TRBD1, a call that cannot be tested without DNA. CDR3 length: 15 amino acids. In germline, CDR1 is DFQATT, CDR2 SNEGSKA (reference sequence). CDR3 in amino acids: CSARDWQGDIYEQYF.

The chain couples TRBV7-9 to TRBJ1-1; checking the TCRdb D call of TRBD1 is not possible without DNA. The CDR3 spans 12 residues. CDR1 is SEHNR and CDR2 is FQNEAQ in the germline V gene (reference sequence). CDR3: CASSPGRTEAFF.

The V and J genes are TRBV29-1 and TRBJ2-2; absent DNA, TCRdb's TRBD2 call cannot be checked. The length of the CDR3 is 15 residues. From germline, CDR1 is SQVTM and CDR2 ANQGSEA. CDR3 residues: CSVERLAGATGELFF.

The chain links TRBV10-3 to TRBJ2-2. This CDR3 contains 12 residues. Germline V gene data show CDR1 as ENHRY and CDR2 as SYGVKD. The CDR3 here is CAISDYTGELFF.

The rearrangement uses TRBV3-1 and TRBJ2-7; TCRdb outputs TRBD2, but without DNA this stays unchecked. The CDR3 is 16 residues long. Per the germline V gene, CDR1 is LGHDT and CDR2 is YNNKEL (reference sequence). CDR3 sequence: CASSQDGLAGLYEQYF.

The chain joins TRBV5-1 to TRBJ2-1; TCRdb picks TRBD1, but there is no DNA to check that call. Germline V gene data show CDR1 as SGHRS and CDR2 as YFSETQ. The CDR3 sequence is 16 residues long. The CDR3 here is CASSLSGGRRYNEQFF.

This rearrangement joins TRBV29-1 to TRBJ2-7; TCRdb's D call of TRBD2 is untestable without DNA. The germline CDR1 and CDR2 sequences are SQVTM and ANQGSEA. The CDR3 runs to 12 residues. This chain's CDR3 is CSVGWGSYEQYF.

V and J are TRBV7-9 and TRBJ1-3. The CDR3 sequence is 13 residues long. Germline values: CDR1 SEHNR, CDR2 FQNEAQ (reference sequence). The chain's CDR3 is CASSPGLINTIYF.

This chain joins TRBV28 and TRBJ2-5. Germline V gives CDR1 MDHEN, CDR2 SYDVKM. This CDR3 has 14 amino acids. This chain's CDR3 is CASAGQRVQETQYF.

The chain employs TRBV20-1 and TRBJ2-2; with no DNA, the TCRdb D assignment of TRBD2 cannot be verified. The germline V gene encodes CDR1 DFQATT and CDR2 SNEGSKA (reference sequence). This CDR3 is 16 amino acids long. The CDR3 sequence: CSARDLERGSIGELFF.

The CDR3 loop reads CATQGIYNEQFF. V gene TRBV19 combines with J gene TRBJ2-1; checking the TCRdb D call of TRBD1 is not possible without DNA. The V gene's germline CDR1 is LNHDA and CDR2 SQIVND (reference sequence). This CDR3 contains 12 residues.

This chain links TRBV28 with TRBJ1-1; TCRdb calls TRBD1, which cannot be checked without DNA. The CDR3 is made up of 14 amino acids. Germline CDR1 MDHEN, CDR2 SYDVKM. The CDR3 protein is CASGGGAVNTEAFF.